The rows below give T cell receptor beta chains drawn from one sample of a study of T cell responses to AZD1222 COVID-19 vaccine. The protocol was immunoSEQ multiplex PCR, while the TCRdb copy is restricted to in-frame clones and leaves out a portion. The sample has around 150,000 clones; roughly 88% are singletons. The input for sequencing was peripheral blood, taken on day 0 of MenACWY control vaccination. The receptors shown here come from an adult in good health. CDR3s include the opening cysteine and the closing phenylalanine or tryptophan. Fields, in order: CDR3 protein, CDR3 DNA, V gene, clone size, J gene, D gene. The D gene is left open where the match is weak. Clone size is given for some rows only: seen once, a few or many times, or a class if the clone is expanded.

CDR3aa: CASSFDGNTEAFF
CDR3nt: TGTGCCAGCTCATTCGACGGGAACACTGAAGCTTTCTTT
v_gene: TRBV18
abundance: NA
j_gene: TRBJ1-1
d_gene: NA

CDR3aa: CASSYGRGENQPQHF
CDR3nt: TGTGCCAGCAGTTACGGGAGGGGAGAGAATCAGCCCCAGCATTTT
v_gene: TRBV6-2/TRBV6-3
abundance: NA
j_gene: TRBJ1-5
d_gene: NA

CDR3aa: CAIRGTGTDSPLHF
CDR3nt: TGTGCCATCCGGGGGACAGGGACGGATTCACCCCTCCACTTT
v_gene: TRBV10-3
abundance: NA
j_gene: TRBJ1-6
d_gene: TRBD1

CDR3aa: CASSTRQGNTEAFF
CDR3nt: TGTGCCAGTAGTACACGACAGGGAAACACTGAAGCTTTCTTT
v_gene: TRBV19
abundance: NA
j_gene: TRBJ1-1
d_gene: TRBD1

CDR3aa: CASSQWRGQGAWNTEAFF
CDR3nt: TGTGCCAGCAGCCAATGGAGGGGACAGGGGGCGTGGAACACTGAAGCTTTCTTT
v_gene: TRBV16
abundance: NA
j_gene: TRBJ1-1
d_gene: TRBD1

CDR3aa: CSAALNYGYTF
CDR3nt: TGCAGTGCTGCCCTAAACTATGGCTACACCTTC
v_gene: TRBV20-1
abundance: NA
j_gene: TRBJ1-2
d_gene: NA

CDR3aa: CASRTTSTEAFF
CDR3nt: TGTGCCAGCAGAACAACTAGCACTGAAGCTTTCTTT
v_gene: TRBV11-2
abundance: NA
j_gene: TRBJ1-1
d_gene: NA

CDR3aa: CASSQTYEQFF
CDR3nt: TGTGCCAGCTCACAGACTTATGAGCAGTTCTTC
v_gene: TRBV18
abundance: NA
j_gene: TRBJ2-1
d_gene: NA

CDR3aa: CASSLDAGTGVAFF
CDR3nt: TGCGCCAGCAGCTTGGATGCCGGGACAGGGGTTGCTTTCTTT
v_gene: TRBV5-1
abundance: once
j_gene: TRBJ1-1
d_gene: TRBD1

CDR3aa: CASSQREGNIQYF
CDR3nt: TGTGCCAGCAGCCAGAGAGAGGGAAACATTCAGTACTTC
v_gene: TRBV3-1/TRBV3-2
abundance: NA
j_gene: TRBJ2-4
d_gene: NA

CDR3aa: CASSYQSGQKNTEAFF
CDR3nt: TGCGCCAGCAGCTACCAATCCGGACAGAAGAACACTGAAGCTTTCTTT
v_gene: TRBV5-1
abundance: NA
j_gene: TRBJ1-1
d_gene: NA

CDR3aa: CASSLYTGANVLTF
CDR3nt: TGTGCCAGCAGCTTATACACTGGGGCCAACGTCCTGACTTTC
v_gene: TRBV13
abundance: once
j_gene: TRBJ2-6
d_gene: NA

CDR3aa: CASSHIGQGQVLRQETQYF
CDR3nt: TGTGCCAGCAGTCATATCGGACAGGGTCAGGTCTTGAGGCAAGAGACCCAGTACTTC
v_gene: TRBV14
abundance: many
j_gene: TRBJ2-5
d_gene: TRBD1